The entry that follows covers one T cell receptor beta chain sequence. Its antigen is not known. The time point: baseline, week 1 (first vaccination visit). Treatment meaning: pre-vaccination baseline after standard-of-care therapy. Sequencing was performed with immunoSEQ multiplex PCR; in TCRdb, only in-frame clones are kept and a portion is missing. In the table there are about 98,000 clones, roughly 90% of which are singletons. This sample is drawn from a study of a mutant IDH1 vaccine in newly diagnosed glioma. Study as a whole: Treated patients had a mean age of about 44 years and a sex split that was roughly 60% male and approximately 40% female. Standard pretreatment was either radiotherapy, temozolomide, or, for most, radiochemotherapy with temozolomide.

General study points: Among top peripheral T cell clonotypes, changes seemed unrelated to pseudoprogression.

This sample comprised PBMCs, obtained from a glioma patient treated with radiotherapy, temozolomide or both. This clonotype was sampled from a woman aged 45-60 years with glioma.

CDR3 protein: CASSNEANYGYTF. In nucleotides, the CDR3 is TGTGCCAGCAGTAACGAAGCTAACTATGGCTACACCTTC. J is TRBJ1-2 and V is TRBV5-4; D remains ambiguous. Germline V gene lookup returns CDR1 SGHNT and CDR2 YYREEE (reference sequence). The CDR3 loop spans 13 amino acids. V was pared by 5 bases and J by 0 bases, with 8 bases between.